These 22 T cell receptor beta chains originate from one sample sequenced in a study of blood T cell repertoires in COVID-19. Method: immunoSEQ multiplex PCR; TCRdb's copy keeps in-frame clones and lacks some. Of approximately 150,000 clones listed, approximately 90% are singletons. The specimen sequenced was peripheral blood. These receptors were collected from a human donor with COVID-19, enrolled during active disease. The donor label of this sample is uncertain.

The chain couples TRBV5-5 to TRBJ2-5; 8 bases line up with TRBD1. The germline gives CDR1 SGHKS, CDR2 YYEKEE (reference sequence). The CDR3 totals 16 residues. V lost 2 bases, J lost 3 bases, and 9 bases stayed unmatched. The CDR3 loop is CASSLRQGKKEETQYF. The CDR3 coding sequence is TGTGCCAGCAGCTTACGACAGGGGAAGAAGGAAGAGACCCAGTACTTC.

This chain joins TRBV5-1 and TRBJ1-6, with TRBD1 identical over 7 bases. The germline CDR1 and CDR2 sequences are SGHRS and YFSETQ. This CDR3 is built from 14 residues. Unmatched junction bases numbered 3, after V lost 0 bases and J lost 9 bases. Here the CDR3 reads CASSLVGGTSPLHF. The CDR3 DNA reads as TGCGCCAGCAGCTTGGTAGGGGGCACTTCACCCCTCCACTTT.

This clone was counted once. The V gene is TRBV6-6, the J gene TRBJ2-2, with D perhaps matching TRBD2 (6 bases). Germline lookup yields CDR1 MNHNY and CDR2 SVGAGI (reference sequence). V shed 1 base and J shed 2 bases, with 11 bases lying between them. This CDR3 is 16 amino acids long. CDR3 in amino acids: CASSYYSGSNTGELFF. The CDR3 nucleotides read TGTGCCAGCAGTTACTATAGCGGTTCAAACACCGGGGAGCTGTTTTTT.

This CDR3 reads CASSDVAGGAYEQYF. In DNA, the CDR3 is TGCGCCAGCAGTGATGTGGCGGGGGGTGCCTACGAGCAGTACTTC. The chain uses TRBV10-2 and TRBJ2-7, with TRBD2 matching over 8 bases. The junction had 6 bases not matched to a gene; V was cut back by 3 bases and J by 2 bases. There are 15 residues in the CDR3. CDR1 is WSHSY, CDR2 SAAADI, per germline.

This rearrangement joins TRBV7-2 to TRBJ1-1, with a weak D call TRBD1 (5 bases). CDR1 and CDR2 from the germline V gene are SGHTA and FQGNSA. Trimming took off 5 bases at V and 3 bases at J, with 19 bases between the two ends. The length of the CDR3 is 16 residues. As DNA, the CDR3 is TGTGCCAGCAGCCCACACCCCCCGCGGGGCGACACTGAAGCTTTCTTT. As protein: CASSPHPPRGDTEAFF. Full variable domain (outside the CDR3, taken from reference TRBV7-2 and TRBJ1-1): GAGVSQSPSNKVTEKGKDVELRCDPISGHTALYWYRQSLGQGLEFLIYFQGNSAPDKSGLPSDRFSAERTGGSVSTLTIQRTQQEDSAVYLCASSPHPPRGDTEAFFGQGTRLTVV.

The J gene is TRBJ2-2, the V gene TRBV25-1; TRBD2 might be the D (5 bases). The V end was cut by 6 bases, the J end by 9 bases, with 8 bases between. The length of the CDR3 is 11 residues. Germline V gene sequence: CDR1 MGHDK, CDR2 SYGVNS. CDR3 in amino acids: CASSGEWELFF. The DNA of the CDR3 is TGTGCCAGCAGCGGGGAGTGGGAGCTGTTTTTT.

The chain recombines TRBV5-6 with TRBJ2-5, with D unresolved. This CDR3 is 16 amino acids long. V was clipped by 1 base and J by 3 bases, with 16 bases between them. Germline V gene sequence: CDR1 SGHDT, CDR2 YYEEEE. The CDR3: CASSLTWSPEKETQYF. The CDR3 coding sequence is TGTGCCAGCAGCTTGACCTGGAGCCCCGAGAAAGAGACCCAGTACTTC.

V is TRBV10-2 and J is TRBJ2-5, with 7 bases identical to TRBD1. V dropped 6 bases and J dropped 1; count of bases not matched to a gene: 5. Germline assignment: CDR1 WSHSY and CDR2 SAAADI. The CDR3 covers 14 residues. The chain's CDR3 is CASRTDRAQETQYF. The CDR3 coding sequence is TGCGCCAGCAGGACCGACAGGGCCCAAGAGACCCAGTACTTC.

The chain combines TRBV3-1 (or the pseudogene TRBV3-2) with TRBJ2-5, with a weak D call TRBD2 (6 bases). CDR3 size: 14 residues. The germline V gene encodes CDR1 LGHDT and CDR2 YNNKEL (reference sequence). V was clipped by 0 bases and J by 7 bases, with 12 bases between them. DNA of the CDR3: TGTGCCAGCAGCCAAGACAGGGCCGGGGGGACCCAGTACTTC. This sequence encodes CASSQDRAGGTQYF.

The chain joins TRBV5-4 to TRBJ2-5, with D possibly matching TRBD2 (6 bases). V dropped 4 bases and J dropped 3 bases, with 16 bases sitting between them. The CDR3 totals 15 residues. Germline V gene data show CDR1 as SGHNT and CDR2 as YYREEE (reference sequence). CDR3 bases: TGTGCCAGCAGCCCCCAACTAGCCGGGGAAGAGACCCAGTACTTC. It codes for CASSPQLAGEETQYF.

This clone was observed a handful of times. This sequence joins TRBV6-5 and TRBJ2-7; weak D call: TRBD2 (6 bases). The CDR3 contains 13 residues. Looked up from germline, CDR1 is MNHEY and CDR2 is SVGAGI. Trimming cost V 11 bases and J 3 bases, with 17 bases left between them. The CDR3 is CAVSAGLFYEQYF. CDR3 DNA sequence: TGTGCCGTGAGCGCGGGGCTTTTCTACGAGCAGTACTTC.

The chain employs TRBV19 and TRBJ2-3, with TRBD1 matching over 9 bases. The CDR3 runs 12 residues. V lost 9 bases and J lost 6; bases outside the gene matches: 4. Germline CDR1 and CDR2: LNHDA and SQIVND (reference sequence). This CDR3 reads CASVDRGDTQYF. DNA for the CDR3: TGTGCCAGCGTGGACAGGGGTGATACGCAGTATTTT.

The chain employs TRBV2 and TRBJ1-5, with D unclear. Trimming removed 4 bases from V and 9 bases from J, with 10 bases in between. There are 12 residues in the CDR3. The germline CDR1 and CDR2 sequences are SNHLY and FYNNEI. As DNA, the CDR3 is TGTGCCAGCAGTGCTAGGCCCAGGCCCCAGCATTTT. Residues: CASSARPRPQHF.

CDR3 coding DNA: TGTGCCAGCAGTTACATGGGCAGGGCGAAAGCTTTCTTT. Protein: CASSYMGRAKAFF. The gene calls are TRBV6-5 and TRBJ1-1; weak D call: TRBD1 (5 bases). The ends were cut back, 2 bases at V and 9 bases at J, with 13 bases in the middle. The CDR3 is 13 amino acids. CDR1 is MNHEY, CDR2 SVGAGI, per germline.

This chain links TRBV5-1 with TRBJ2-7, with D tentatively TRBD2 (7 bases). The CDR3 covers 14 residues. V was trimmed by 0 bases and J by 3 bases, leaving 10 bases between them. Per the germline V gene, CDR1 is SGHRS and CDR2 is YFSETQ. The CDR3 DNA reads TGCGCCAGCAGCTTGGAAGGGGGGGTCTACGAGCAGTACTTC. Its protein product is CASSLEGGVYEQYF.

The rearrangement links TRBV9 to TRBJ2-3; TRBD2 aligns across 7 bases. The germline V gene encodes CDR1 SGDLS and CDR2 YYNGEE. The CDR3 is 15 residues long. The V segment lost 0 bases and the J segment 3 bases; nucleotides outside the gene matches: 4. The CDR3 region is CASSVGNGGTDTQYF. DNA of the CDR3: TGTGCCAGCAGCGTAGGGAACGGGGGGACAGATACGCAGTATTTT. Drawing the rest from reference TRBV9 and TRBJ2-3, the complete variable domain is DSGVTQTPKHLITATGQRVTLRCSPRSGDLSVYWYQQSLDQGLQFLIQYYNGEERAKGNILERFSAQQFPDLHSELNLSSLELGDSALYFCASSVGNGGTDTQYFGPGTRLTVL.

The chain has TRBV11-1 and TRBJ2-5; D is undetermined. The V end lost 1 base, the J end lost 5 bases, and 5 bases lay between the germline ends. The germline CDR1 and CDR2 sequences are SGHAT and FQDESV (reference sequence). This CDR3 has 12 residues. The DNA of the CDR3 is TGTGCCAGCAGCTTAGGAGAGGAGACCCAGTACTTC. Its translation is CASSLGEETQYF.

This rearrangement joins TRBV5-1 to TRBJ2-1, with 9 bases matching TRBD1. The CDR3 is 15 residues long. With 4 bases clipped from V and 8 bases from J, the junction kept 10 bases outside the gene matches. In germline, CDR1 is SGHRS, CDR2 YFSETQ. The CDR3 DNA reads as TGCGCCAGCAGCCCGACGGGACAGGGAAACGATGAGCAGTTCTTC. Protein sequence: CASSPTGQGNDEQFF.

This chain joins TRBV6-5 and TRBJ1-2, with 9 positions matching TRBD1. The length of the CDR3 is 13 residues. Per the germline V gene, CDR1 is MNHEY and CDR2 is SVGAGI. J lost 7 bases, V lost 5 bases, and 5 bases had no gene match. The CDR3 sequence is CASSRDRAGGYTF. The CDR3, as DNA: TGTGCCAGCAGTCGGGACAGGGCGGGTGGCTACACCTTC.

This sequence joins TRBV4-2 and TRBJ2-5; TRBD1 is a possible D gene (6 bases). The CDR3 contains 17 residues. The germline CDR1 and CDR2 sequences are LGHNA and YNFKEQ. The ends were cut back, 3 bases at V and 0 bases at J, with 17 bases in the middle. The CDR3 DNA is TGTGCCAGCAGCCAGAGGGGGTTCCCCCCATACCAAGAGACCCAGTACTTC. Its translation: CASSQRGFPPYQETQYF.

This chain connects TRBV10-3 to TRBJ2-7; no reliable D call. Germline CDR1 and CDR2: ENHRY and SYGVKD. Trimming took 7 bases from V and 0 from J, leaving 10 bases between them. The CDR3 is 13 residues long. CDR3 sequence: CAITSSPSYEQYF. CDR3 in DNA: TGTGCCATCACAAGCTCTCCCTCCTACGAGCAGTACTTC.

This clone was counted once. The chain recombines TRBV9 with TRBJ1-2; a possible D gene is TRBD1 (5 bases). V was clipped by 0 bases and J by 4 bases, with 25 bases between them. The germline V gene has CDR1 SGDLS and CDR2 YYNGEE. The CDR3 sequence is 19 residues long. DNA of the CDR3: TGTGCCAGCAGCGTAGGGGAGGGGCAGACGCGAGAAGTGGGCTATGGCTACACCTTC. It encodes CASSVGEGQTREVGYGYTF.